A selection of T cell receptor beta chains follows, all from one sample in a study of response to subunit inactivated influenza vaccine. MiXCR, run by TCRdb on the RT-PCR reads, gives a single entry per CDR3 protein. The data contain hundreds of thousands of distinct CDR3 sequences, 6.5% to 8% of them singletons. The sequencing here drew on PBMCs from blood, taken less than 30 months after vaccination. Every receptor here comes from a man between 50 and 70 years old who received an inactivated influenza vaccine. Each CDR3 is given with its conserved first and last residue. D genes are given only for firm matches. The listing skips clone size in some rows; elsewhere it reads once, few, many or a size class.

TRBV5-1	-	-	TRBJ2-4	CASSFGTRLAKNIQYF	TGCGCCAGCAGCTTCGGGACTCGGCTAGCCAAAAACATTCAGTACTTC
TRBV7-9	-	-	TRBJ1-6	CASSSAREGNSPLHF	TGTGCCAGCAGCTCAGCGCGGGAGGGTAATTCACCCCTCCACTTT
TRBV5-1	few	-	TRBJ2-1	CASRMTLQESSEQFF	TGCGCCAGCAGGATGACACTACAGGAATCCAGTGAGCAGTTCTTC
TRBV5-6	few	TRBD1	TRBJ1-5	CASSGGTGGGQPQHF	TGTGCCAGCAGCGGAGGGACAGGGGGCGGACAGCCCCAGCATTTT
TRBV9	-	TRBD1	TRBJ1-6	CASSVDRGSYNSPLHF	TGTGCCAGCAGCGTAGACAGGGGCTCCTATAATTCACCCCTCCACTTT
TRBV12-3/TRBV12-4	many	-	TRBJ1-2	CASSSRGTNYGYTF	TGTGCCAGCAGTTCAAGAGGGACTAACTATGGCTACACCTTC
TRBV4-2	few	-	TRBJ2-1	CASSPTLTSEQFF	TGTGCCAGCAGCCCTACCCTAACTAGTGAGCAGTTCTTC
TRBV14	-	-	TRBJ1-2	CASSQVSGLGYTF	TGTGCCAGCAGCCAAGTATCAGGCCTCGGCTACACCTTC
TRBV28	many	-	TRBJ2-7	CASSGGLVLRTYEQYF	TGTGCCAGCAGTGGGGGACTTGTATTAAGAACCTACGAGCAGTACTTC
TRBV6-2/TRBV6-3	few	-	TRBJ1-1	CASSYLGGRSEAFF	TGTGCCAGCAGTTATTTGGGCGGGCGGAGTGAAGCTTTCTTT
TRBV20-1	many	-	TRBJ1-2	CSARRGQGYGYTF	TGCAGTGCTAGACGTGGACAAGGCTATGGCTACACCTTC
TRBV5-1	-	TRBD1	TRBJ1-1	CASSLSPGQGATEAFF	TGCGCCAGCAGCTTGAGCCCGGGACAGGGGGCCACTGAAGCTTTCTTT
TRBV7-9	many	-	TRBJ2-1	CASSLGFENNEQFF	TGTGCCAGCAGCTTAGGGTTCGAAAACAATGAGCAGTTCTTC
TRBV6-5	few	-	TRBJ2-5	CASSYSIQEGTQYF	TGTGCCAGCAGTTACTCGATCCAGGAGGGGACCCAGTACTTC
TRBV5-1	few	-	TRBJ2-3	CASSRDGDPTNTQYF	TGCGCCAGCAGCCGTGACGGTGACCCCACGAATACGCAGTATTTT
TRBV12-3/TRBV12-4	many	-	TRBJ1-1	CASSLEGGTEAFF	TGTGCCAGCAGTTTAGAGGGGGGCACTGAAGCTTTCTTT
TRBV10-2	many	-	TRBJ1-5	CASSDRRENQPQHF	TGCGCCAGCAGTGATAGGAGGGAGAATCAGCCCCAGCATTTT
TRBV20-1	few	TRBD2	TRBJ2-1	CSAAPGVAGYNEQFF	TGCAGTGCTGCCCCCGGTGTAGCGGGATATAATGAGCAGTTCTTC
TRBV7-9	few	-	TRBJ2-7	CASSLALQGSHEQYF	TGTGCCAGCAGCTTAGCGTTGCAGGGTTCCCACGAGCAGTACTTC
TRBV10-1	-	TRBD2	TRBJ2-1	CASSARGLAPYNEQFF	TGCGCCAGCAGTGCCAGGGGACTAGCGCCCTACAATGAGCAGTTCTTC
TRBV24-1	-	TRBD1	TRBJ2-5	CATREPGQIQETQYF	TGTGCCACCAGAGAGCCGGGACAGATACAAGAGACCCAGTACTTC
TRBV7-2	few	-	TRBJ2-2	CASVRTSNTGELFF	TGTGCCAGCGTCCGGACATCAAACACCGGGGAGCTGTTTTTT
TRBV20-1	many	TRBD2	TRBJ2-7	CSASLLAGGTYEQYF	TGCAGTGCTAGTTTGTTAGCGGGAGGAACCTACGAGCAGTACTTC
TRBV4-3	few	TRBD2	TRBJ2-3	CASSLSSGMGDTQYF	TGCGCCAGCAGCCTCAGTAGCGGGATGGGAGATACGCAGTATTTT
TRBV5-1	-	TRBD2	TRBJ2-7	CASSPIAGGDVYEQYF	TGCGCCAGCAGCCCTATAGCGGGGGGTGATGTCTACGAGCAGTACTTC
TRBV11-2	-	-	TRBJ2-1	CASSSAKQGSNEQFF	TGTGCCAGCAGCTCGGCGAAGCAGGGCAGCAATGAGCAGTTCTTC
TRBV7-8	few	-	TRBJ2-3	CASSIRVRTDTQYF	TGTGCCAGCAGCATCAGGGTCCGCACAGATACGCAGTATTTT
TRBV19	-	TRBD2	TRBJ2-1	CASSTLTSGGPNEQFF	TGTGCCAGTAGTACCCTAACTAGCGGGGGGCCCAATGAGCAGTTCTTC
TRBV7-2	few	TRBD2	TRBJ2-1	CASSLASGLKYNEQFF	TGTGCCAGCAGCTTAGCATCGGGACTAAAGTACAATGAGCAGTTCTTC
TRBV15	few	TRBD2	TRBJ2-7	CATSRGRTSGSYEQYF	TGTGCCACCAGCAGAGGTCGGACTAGCGGGAGCTACGAGCAGTACTTC
TRBV6-5	-	-	TRBJ2-6	CASSYMNPGANVLTF	TGTGCCAGCAGTTACATGAACCCTGGGGCCAACGTCCTGACTTTC
TRBV9	few	TRBD2	TRBJ2-7	CASSVSGTSSYEQYF	TGTGCCAGCAGCGTTAGCGGGACCAGCTCCTACGAGCAGTACTTC
TRBV2	many	-	TRBJ2-1	CASSAMGEQFF	TGTGCCAGCAGTGCCATGGGCGAGCAGTTCTTC
TRBV11-2	-	TRBD2	TRBJ2-1	CASSFGGSGSGNEQFF	TGTGCCAGCAGCTTCGGAGGTAGCGGGAGCGGAAATGAGCAGTTCTTC
TRBV4-3	many	-	TRBJ2-5	CASSQDKETQYF	TGCGCCAGCAGCCAAGACAAAGAGACCCAGTACTTC
TRBV7-8	-	TRBD2	TRBJ2-5	CASSPGTSGPGTQYF	TGTGCCAGCAGCCCGGGGACTAGCGGGCCGGGGACCCAGTACTTC
TRBV6-5	few	-	TRBJ1-1	CASSYGGTGTEAFF	TGTGCCAGCAGTTACGGCGGGACTGGCACTGAAGCTTTCTTT
TRBV10-3	-	TRBD1	TRBJ1-5	CAIRQGENQPQHF	TGTGCCATCCGACAGGGGGAAAATCAGCCCCAGCATTTT
TRBV11-2	-	TRBD1	TRBJ2-1	CASSKQGALSYNEQFF	TGTGCCAGCAGCAAGCAGGGGGCCCTCTCCTACAATGAGCAGTTCTTC
TRBV2	-	-	TRBJ2-7	CASRPTDLTYEQYF	TGTGCCAGCAGGCCGACCGACTTGACCTACGAGCAGTACTTC
TRBV30	few	-	TRBJ2-2	CAWSLDPNTGELFF	TGTGCCTGGTCGCTGGACCCGAACACCGGGGAGCTGTTTTTT
TRBV4-3	-	TRBD2	TRBJ2-3	CASSHGPAGTSGSTDTQYF	TGCGCCAGCAGCCATGGCCCCGCCGGGACTAGCGGGAGCACAGATACGCAGTATTTT
TRBV20-1	-	-	TRBJ1-5	CSAREAGSNSNQPQHF	TGCAGTGCAAGGGAGGCCGGGTCAAATAGCAATCAGCCCCAGCATTTT
TRBV20-1	-	-	TRBJ2-7	CSASQTYEQYF	TGCAGTGCTAGCCAGACATACGAGCAGTACTTC
TRBV4-1	-	TRBD1	TRBJ1-1	CASSQPGTGAPGTEAFF	TGCGCCAGCAGCCAACCCGGGACAGGGGCGCCGGGCACTGAAGCTTTCTTT
TRBV15	-	TRBD1	TRBJ1-4	CATSLRTGGLEKLFF	TGTGCCACCAGCCTCCGGACAGGGGGCTTGGAAAAACTGTTTTTT
TRBV7-2	few	-	TRBJ2-5	CASSSGLNFQETQYF	TGTGCCAGCAGCTCCGGGCTTAACTTTCAAGAGACCCAGTACTTC
TRBV3-1	many	TRBD1	TRBJ2-2	CASSLTGTGGELFF	TGTGCCAGCAGCCTTACCGGGACAGGCGGGGAGCTGTTTTTT
TRBV10-3	few	-	TRBJ2-7	CAISAPGDEQYF	TGTGCCATCAGTGCCCCCGGGGACGAGCAGTACTTC
TRBV5-1	many	TRBD2	TRBJ2-2	CASSWSGGNTGELFF	TGCGCCAGCAGCTGGAGCGGGGGCAACACCGGGGAGCTGTTTTTT
TRBV29-1	many	-	TRBJ2-1	CSGTGSYNEQFF	TGCAGCGGAACGGGATCCTACAATGAGCAGTTCTTC
TRBV6-5	many	-	TRBJ2-7	CASSYFSTRGGPYEQYF	TGTGCCAGCAGTTACTTCTCAACAAGGGGAGGACCCTACGAGCAGTACTTC
TRBV30	-	-	TRBJ2-7	CAWSFDRGRYEQYF	TGTGCCTGGAGTTTCGATAGGGGCAGGTACGAGCAGTACTTC
TRBV7-3	many	-	TRBJ2-7	CASSLRAEGSYEQYF	TGTGCCAGCAGCTTACGGGCAGAAGGGTCCTACGAGCAGTACTTC